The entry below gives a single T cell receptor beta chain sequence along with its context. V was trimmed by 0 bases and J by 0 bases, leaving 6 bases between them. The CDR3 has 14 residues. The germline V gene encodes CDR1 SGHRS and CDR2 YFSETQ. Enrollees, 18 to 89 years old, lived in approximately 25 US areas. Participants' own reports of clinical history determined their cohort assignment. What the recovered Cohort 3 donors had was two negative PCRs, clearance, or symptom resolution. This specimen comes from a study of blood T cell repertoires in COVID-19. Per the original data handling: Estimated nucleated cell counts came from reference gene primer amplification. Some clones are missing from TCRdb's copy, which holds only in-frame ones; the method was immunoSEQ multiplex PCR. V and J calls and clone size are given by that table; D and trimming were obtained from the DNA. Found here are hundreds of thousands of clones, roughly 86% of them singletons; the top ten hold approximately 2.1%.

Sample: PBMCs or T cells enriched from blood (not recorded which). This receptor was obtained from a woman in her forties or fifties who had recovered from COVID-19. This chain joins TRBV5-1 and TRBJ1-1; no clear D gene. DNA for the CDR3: TGCGCCAGCAGCTTGGGTGAGATGAACACTGAAGCTTTCTTT. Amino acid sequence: CASSLGEMNTEAFF.